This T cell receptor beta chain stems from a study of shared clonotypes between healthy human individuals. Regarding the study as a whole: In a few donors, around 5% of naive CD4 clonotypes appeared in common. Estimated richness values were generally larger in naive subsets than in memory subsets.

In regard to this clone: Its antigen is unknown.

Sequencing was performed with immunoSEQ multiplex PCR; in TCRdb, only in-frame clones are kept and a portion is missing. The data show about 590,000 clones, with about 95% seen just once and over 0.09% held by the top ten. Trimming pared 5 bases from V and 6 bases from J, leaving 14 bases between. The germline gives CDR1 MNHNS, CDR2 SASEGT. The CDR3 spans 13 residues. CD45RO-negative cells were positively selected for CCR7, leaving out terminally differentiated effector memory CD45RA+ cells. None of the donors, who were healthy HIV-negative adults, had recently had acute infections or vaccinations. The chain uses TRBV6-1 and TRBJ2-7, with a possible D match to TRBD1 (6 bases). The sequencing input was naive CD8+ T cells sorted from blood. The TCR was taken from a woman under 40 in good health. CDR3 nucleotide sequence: TGTGCCAGCAGTATGATCCGGGACACCGAGCAGTACTTC. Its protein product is CASSMIRDTEQYF.